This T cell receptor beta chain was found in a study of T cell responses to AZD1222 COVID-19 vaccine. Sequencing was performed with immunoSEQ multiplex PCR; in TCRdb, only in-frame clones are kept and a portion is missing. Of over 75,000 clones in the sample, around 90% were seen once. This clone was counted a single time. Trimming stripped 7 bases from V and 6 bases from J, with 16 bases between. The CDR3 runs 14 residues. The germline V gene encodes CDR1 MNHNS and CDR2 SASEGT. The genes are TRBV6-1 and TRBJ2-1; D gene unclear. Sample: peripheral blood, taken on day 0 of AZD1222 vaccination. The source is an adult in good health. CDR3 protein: CASTRAATGNEQFF. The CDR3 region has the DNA TGTGCCAGCACCCGGGCCGCAACGGGCAATGAGCAGTTCTTC.